This paragraph covers one TCR beta chain sequence. These data originate in a study of blood T cell repertoires in COVID-19. On the study more broadly: Samples of COVID-19 (acute and convalescent) were obtained from the United States, Italy and Spain.

Original methodology: By means of reference gene primer amplification, nucleated cell counts were estimated. Libraries were prepared by immunoSEQ multiplex PCR; TCRdb keeps only in-frame clonotypes and omits some of them. V and J calls and clone size are as listed in that table; D and trimming were resolved from the DNA. The sample carries a few hundred thousand clones, approximately 87% recorded once. This clonotype originated in a woman in her forties or fifties with acute or convalescent COVID-19. The sample was peripheral blood.

The CDR3 DNA reads as TGCAGTGCGACAGGGAATCAGCCCCAGCATTTT. The encoded protein is CSATGNQPQHF. The chain has TRBV20-1 and TRBJ1-5, with TRBD1 identical over 7 bases. V lost 6 bases and J lost 4; bases outside the gene matches: 0. Germline assignment: CDR1 DFQATT and CDR2 SNEGSKA (reference sequence). This CDR3 has 11 amino acids.